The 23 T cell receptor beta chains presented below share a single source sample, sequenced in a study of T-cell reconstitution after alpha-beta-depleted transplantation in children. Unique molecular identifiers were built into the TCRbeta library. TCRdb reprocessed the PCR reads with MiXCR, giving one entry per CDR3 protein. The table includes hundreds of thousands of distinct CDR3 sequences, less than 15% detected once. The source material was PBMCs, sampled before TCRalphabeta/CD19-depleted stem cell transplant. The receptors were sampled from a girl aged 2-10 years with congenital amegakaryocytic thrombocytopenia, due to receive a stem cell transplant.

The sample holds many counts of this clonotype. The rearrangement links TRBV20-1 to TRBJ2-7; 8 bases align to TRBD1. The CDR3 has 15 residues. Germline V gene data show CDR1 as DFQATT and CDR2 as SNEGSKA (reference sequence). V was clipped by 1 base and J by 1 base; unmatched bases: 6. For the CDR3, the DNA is TGCAGTGCTAGAGGCCCCGGGACAGGATCCTACGAGCAGTACTTC. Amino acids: CSARGPGTGSYEQYF.

In nucleotides, the CDR3 is TGCAGTGCTAGAGGCGGGGGGGACTATGGCTACACCTTC. It encodes CSARGGGDYGYTF. The chain couples TRBV20-1 to TRBJ1-2, with a weak D call TRBD1 (5 bases). The germline V gene has CDR1 DFQATT and CDR2 SNEGSKA (reference sequence). The CDR3 is 13 residues long. Trimming left V 1 base short and J 3 bases short, with 9 bases between.

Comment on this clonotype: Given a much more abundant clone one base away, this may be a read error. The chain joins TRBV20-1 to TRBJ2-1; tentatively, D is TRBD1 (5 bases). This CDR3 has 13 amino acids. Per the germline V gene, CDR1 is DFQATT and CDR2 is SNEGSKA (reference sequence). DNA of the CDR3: TGCGGTGCTAGTCAGGGTCAGCCTGAAGTGAAGTTCTTC. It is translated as CGASQGQPEVKFF.

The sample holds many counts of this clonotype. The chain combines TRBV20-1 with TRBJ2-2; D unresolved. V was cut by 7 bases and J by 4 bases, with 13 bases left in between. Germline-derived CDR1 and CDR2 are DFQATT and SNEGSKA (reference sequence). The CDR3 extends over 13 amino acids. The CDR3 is CSVPRRRTGELFF. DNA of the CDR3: TGCAGTGTTCCGCGGCGACGCACCGGGGAGCTGTTTTTT.

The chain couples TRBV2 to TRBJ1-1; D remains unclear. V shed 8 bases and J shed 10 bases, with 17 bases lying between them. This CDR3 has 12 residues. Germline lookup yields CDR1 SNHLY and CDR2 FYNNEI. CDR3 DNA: TGTGCCAGCCAGGTGTTGAACTCCCGAGCTTTCTTT. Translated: CASQVLNSRAFF.

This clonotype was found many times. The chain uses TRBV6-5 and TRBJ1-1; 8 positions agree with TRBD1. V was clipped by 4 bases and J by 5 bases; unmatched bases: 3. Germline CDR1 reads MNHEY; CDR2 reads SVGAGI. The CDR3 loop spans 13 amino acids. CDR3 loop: CASSFYRGTEAFF. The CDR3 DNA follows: TGTGCCAGCAGTTTTTACAGGGGGACTGAAGCTTTCTTT.

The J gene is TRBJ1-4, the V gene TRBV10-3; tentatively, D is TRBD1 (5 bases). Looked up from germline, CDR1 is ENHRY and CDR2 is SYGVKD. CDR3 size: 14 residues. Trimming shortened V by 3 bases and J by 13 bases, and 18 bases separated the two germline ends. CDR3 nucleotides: TGTGCCATCAGTGATTCAGGGCGTAGGGAGGGACTGTTTTTT. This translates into CAISDSGRREGLFF.

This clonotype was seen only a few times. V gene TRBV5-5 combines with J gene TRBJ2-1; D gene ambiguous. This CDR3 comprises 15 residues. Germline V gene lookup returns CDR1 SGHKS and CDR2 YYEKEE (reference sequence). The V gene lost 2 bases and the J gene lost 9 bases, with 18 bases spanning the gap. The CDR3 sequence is CASSFGPGDRGEQFF. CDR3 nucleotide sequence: TGTGCCAGCAGCTTTGGTCCGGGTGATCGTGGTGAGCAGTTCTTC.

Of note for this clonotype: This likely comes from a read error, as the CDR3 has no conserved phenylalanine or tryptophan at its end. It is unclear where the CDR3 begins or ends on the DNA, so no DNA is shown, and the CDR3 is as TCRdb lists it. CDR3 sequence: CASSPYRGLVVL. V and J are TRBV11-2 and TRBJ2-7; the D call in the table, TRBD1, was not verified against the DNA. Germline V lookup: CDR1 SGHAT, CDR2 FQNNGV. Termini included, the CDR3 measures 12 amino acids.

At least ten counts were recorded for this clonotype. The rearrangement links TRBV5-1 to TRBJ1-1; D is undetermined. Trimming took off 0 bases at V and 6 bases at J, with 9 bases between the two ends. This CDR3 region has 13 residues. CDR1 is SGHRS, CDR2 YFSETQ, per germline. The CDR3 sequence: CASSLGGSPEAFF. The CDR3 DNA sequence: TGCGCCAGCAGCTTGGGAGGGAGCCCTGAAGCTTTCTTT.

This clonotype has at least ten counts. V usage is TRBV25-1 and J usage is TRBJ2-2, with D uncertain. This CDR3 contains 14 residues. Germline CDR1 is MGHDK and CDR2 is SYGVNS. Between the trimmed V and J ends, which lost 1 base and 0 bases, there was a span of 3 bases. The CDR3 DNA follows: TGTGCCAGCAGTGAATTTGCGAACACCGGGGAGCTGTTTTTT. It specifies CASSEFANTGELFF.

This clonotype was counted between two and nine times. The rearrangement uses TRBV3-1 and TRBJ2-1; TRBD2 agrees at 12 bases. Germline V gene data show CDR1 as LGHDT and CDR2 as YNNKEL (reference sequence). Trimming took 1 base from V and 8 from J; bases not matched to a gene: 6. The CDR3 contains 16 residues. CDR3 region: CASSQGLAGGTDEQFF. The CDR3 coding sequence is TGTGCCAGCAGCCAAGGGCTAGCGGGAGGGACGGATGAGCAGTTCTTC.

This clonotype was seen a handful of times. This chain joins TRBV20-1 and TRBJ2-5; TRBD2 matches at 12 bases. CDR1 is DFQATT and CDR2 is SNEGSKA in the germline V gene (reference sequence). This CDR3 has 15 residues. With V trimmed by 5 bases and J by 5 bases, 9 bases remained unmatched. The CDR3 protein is CSAEEGLAGLETQYF. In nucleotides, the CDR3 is TGCAGTGCTGAAGAAGGACTAGCGGGATTGGAGACCCAGTACTTC.

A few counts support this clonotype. The DNA of the CDR3 is TGTGCCAGCAGTGCCCCTTTCGGGACAAGCTCTGGAAACACCATATATTTT. Translation gives CASSAPFGTSSGNTIYF. V usage is TRBV12-3 or TRBV12-4 and J usage is TRBJ1-3; tentatively, D is TRBD1 (6 bases). The V and J ends lost 5 bases and 0 bases respectively, with 17 bases between them. The CDR3 runs to 17 residues.

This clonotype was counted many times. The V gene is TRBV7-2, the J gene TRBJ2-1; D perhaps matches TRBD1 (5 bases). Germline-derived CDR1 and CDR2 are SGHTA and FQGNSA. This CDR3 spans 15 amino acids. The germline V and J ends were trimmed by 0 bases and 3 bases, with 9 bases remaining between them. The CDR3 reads CASSLALGVYNEQFF. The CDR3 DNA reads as TGTGCCAGCAGCTTAGCCCTAGGGGTCTACAATGAGCAGTTCTTC.

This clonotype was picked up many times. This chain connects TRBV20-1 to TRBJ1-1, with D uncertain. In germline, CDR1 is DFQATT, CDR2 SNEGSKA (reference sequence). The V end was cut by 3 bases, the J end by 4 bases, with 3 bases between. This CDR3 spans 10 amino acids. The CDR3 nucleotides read TGCAGTGCTAGGGGCACTGAAGCTTTCTTT. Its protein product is CSARGTEAFF.

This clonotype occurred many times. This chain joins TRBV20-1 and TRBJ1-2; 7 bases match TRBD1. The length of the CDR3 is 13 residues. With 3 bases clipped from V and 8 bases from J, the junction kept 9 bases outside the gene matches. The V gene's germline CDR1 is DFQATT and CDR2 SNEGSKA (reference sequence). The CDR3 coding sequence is TGCAGTGCTAGTCTAGAGGGGGCGGAGGGCTACACCTTC. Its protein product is CSASLEGAEGYTF.

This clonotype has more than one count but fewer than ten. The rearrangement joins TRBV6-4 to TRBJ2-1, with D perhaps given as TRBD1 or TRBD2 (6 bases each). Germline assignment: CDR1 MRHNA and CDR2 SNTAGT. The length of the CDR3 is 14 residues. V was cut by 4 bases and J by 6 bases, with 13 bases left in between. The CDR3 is CASSVTKGGNEQFF. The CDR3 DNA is TGTGCCAGCAGTGTCACGAAGGGGGGCAATGAGCAGTTCTTC.

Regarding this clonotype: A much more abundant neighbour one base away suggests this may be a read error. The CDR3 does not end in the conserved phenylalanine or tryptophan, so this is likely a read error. The CDR3 sequence is CSVGDYYGYTY. CDR3 nucleotide sequence: TGCAGCGTTGGGGACTACTATGGCTACACCTAC. The chain carries TRBV29-1 and TRBJ1-2, with D perhaps matching TRBD1 (5 bases). V lost 4 bases and J lost 3, with 6 bases in between. The CDR3 length is 11 residues. CDR1 is SQVTM, CDR2 ANQGSEA, per germline.

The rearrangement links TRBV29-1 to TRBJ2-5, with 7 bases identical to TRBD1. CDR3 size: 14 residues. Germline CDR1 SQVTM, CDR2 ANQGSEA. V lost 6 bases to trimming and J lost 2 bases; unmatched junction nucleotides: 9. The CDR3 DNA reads TGCAGCGTCGCTCGTGGACAGGCTCAAGAGACCCAGTACTTC. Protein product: CSVARGQAQETQYF. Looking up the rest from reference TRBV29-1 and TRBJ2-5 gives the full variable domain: SAVISQKPSRDICQRGTSLTIQCQVDSQVTMMFWYRQQPGQSLTLIATANQGSEATYESGFVIDKFPISRPNLTFSTLTVSNMSPEDSSIYLCSVARGQAQETQYFGPGTRLLVL.

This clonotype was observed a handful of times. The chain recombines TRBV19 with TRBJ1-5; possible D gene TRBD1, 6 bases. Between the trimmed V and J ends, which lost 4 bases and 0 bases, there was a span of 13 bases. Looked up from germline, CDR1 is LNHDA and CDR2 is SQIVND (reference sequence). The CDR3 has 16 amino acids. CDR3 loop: CASSTPDSYSNQPQHF. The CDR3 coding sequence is TGTGCCAGTAGTACTCCGGACAGCTATAGCAATCAGCCCCAGCATTTT.

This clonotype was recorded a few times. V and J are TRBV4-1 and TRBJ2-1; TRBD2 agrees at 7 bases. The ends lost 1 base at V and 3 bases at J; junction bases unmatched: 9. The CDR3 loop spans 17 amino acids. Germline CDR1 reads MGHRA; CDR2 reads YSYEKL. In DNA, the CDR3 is TGCGCCAGCAGCCAAGTGCCCAGCGGGATGAACTACAATGAGCAGTTCTTC. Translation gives CASSQVPSGMNYNEQFF.

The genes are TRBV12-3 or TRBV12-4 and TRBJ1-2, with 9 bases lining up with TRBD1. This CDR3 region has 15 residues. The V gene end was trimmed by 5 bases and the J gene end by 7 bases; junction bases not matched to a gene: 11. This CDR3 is CASSPRPTGGSGYTF. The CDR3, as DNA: TGTGCCAGCAGTCCTCGCCCGACAGGGGGGTCTGGCTACACCTTC.